What follows are 20 T cell receptor beta chains derived from one specimen sequenced in a study of T cell responses to AZD1222 COVID-19 vaccine. The protocol was immunoSEQ multiplex PCR, while the TCRdb copy is restricted to in-frame clones and leaves out a portion. The repertoire consists of about 28,000 clones, with around nine tenths occurring once and the leading ten covering over 1%. The source material was peripheral blood, sampled on day 0 of AZD1222 vaccination. Receptor source: an adult in good health.

By proportion, this clone is large. The chain carries TRBV19 and TRBJ1-2; perhaps TRBD1 as D (6 bases). Germline CDR1 LNHDA, CDR2 SQIVND (reference sequence). This CDR3 contains 13 residues. The germline V and J ends were trimmed by 0 bases and 14 bases, with 16 bases remaining between them. The CDR3 region is CASSIDHLQGETF. CDR3 coding DNA: TGTGCCAGTAGTATAGACCATTTACAGGGAGAAACCTTC.

The gene calls are TRBV6-5 and TRBJ1-5; TRBD1 is a possible D gene (5 bases). V lost 2 bases, J lost 7 bases, and 15 bases lay in between. Per the germline V gene, CDR1 is MNHEY and CDR2 is SVGAGI. CDR3 length equals 15 residues. CDR3 nucleotides: TGTGCCAGCAGTTACGGCGGCGGGAGGGACCAGCCCCAGCATTTT. This gives the protein CASSYGGGRDQPQHF.

The V and J genes are TRBV4-1 and TRBJ1-2; D may be TRBD1 (5 bases). The CDR3 extends over 14 amino acids. V was trimmed by 1 base and J by 5 bases, leaving 11 bases between them. CDR1 is MGHRA, CDR2 YSYEKL, per germline. The CDR3 DNA reads TGCGCCAGCAGCCAAGTCATTGGGGGTTATGGCTACACCTTC. Its protein product is CASSQVIGGYGYTF.

This chain joins TRBV4-1 and TRBJ2-7; 10 bases match TRBD2. The CDR3 extends over 15 amino acids. Germline lookup yields CDR1 MGHRA and CDR2 YSYEKL. The junction had 7 bases not matched to a gene; V was cut back by 1 base and J by 7 bases. The CDR3 nucleotides are TGCGCCAGCAGCCAAGGAGCGGGAGGGCTGGTTGAGCAGTACTTC. Protein: CASSQGAGGLVEQYF.

The V call is TRBV7-2, the J call TRBJ2-5; no reliable D call. The CDR3 sequence is 16 residues long. Trimming left V 0 bases short and J 6 bases short, with 17 bases between. Germline-derived CDR1 and CDR2 are SGHTA and FQGNSA. The CDR3 protein is CASSLAFLRSMKTQYF. In DNA form, the CDR3 reads TGTGCCAGCAGCTTAGCGTTCCTTCGTAGCATGAAGACCCAGTACTTC. Using reference TRBV7-2 and TRBJ2-5 for the parts outside the CDR3, the full variable domain is GAGVSQSPSNKVTEKGKDVELRCDPISGHTALYWYRQSLGQGLEFLIYFQGNSAPDKSGLPSDRFSAERTGGSVSTLTIQRTQQEDSAVYLCASSLAFLRSMKTQYFGPGTRLLVL.

The J gene is TRBJ1-5, the V gene TRBV30; D is ambiguous. Trimming shortened V by 7 bases and J by 2 bases, and 9 bases separated the two germline ends. Germline V gene lookup returns CDR1 GTSNPN and CDR2 SVGIG (reference sequence). The CDR3 runs 12 residues. DNA for the CDR3: TGTGCCTTTAAGAGTGGCAATCAGCCCCAGCATTTT. Translating it yields CAFKSGNQPQHF. The full variable domain, rest sourced from reference TRBV30 and TRBJ1-5, is SQTIHQWPATLVQPVGSPLSLECTVEGTSNPNLYWYRQAAGRGLQLLFYSVGIGQISSEVPQNLSASRPQDRQFILSSKKLLLSDSGFYLCAFKSGNQPQHFGDGTRLSIL.

V is TRBV6-2 or TRBV6-3 and J is TRBJ1-1; no definite D call. This CDR3 spans 13 amino acids. Per germline, CDR1 MNHEY and CDR2 SVGEGT. Trimming removed 2 bases from V and 5 bases from J, with 9 bases in between. CDR3 residues: CASSYIGVTEAFF. Written as DNA, the CDR3 is TGTGCCAGCAGTTACATCGGGGTTACTGAAGCTTTCTTT.

The V gene is TRBV5-1, the J gene TRBJ2-1, with TRBD2 matching 8 bases. After removal of 1 base from V and 1 base from J, the junction contained 4 bases not matched to a gene. The CDR3 has 16 amino acids. CDR1 and CDR2 from the germline V gene are SGHRS and YFSETQ. The CDR3 coding sequence is TGCGCCAGCAGCTTGCTCAGCGGGAGTTCCTACAATGAGCAGTTCTTC. Translating gives CASSLLSGSSYNEQFF.

The rearrangement uses TRBV10-1 and TRBJ2-7, with 8 bases lining up with TRBD1. Germline V lookup: CDR1 WNHNN, CDR2 SYGVQD (reference sequence). The CDR3 extends over 15 amino acids. V trimming: 4 bases; J trimming: 5 bases; junction bases outside the gene matches: 10. Here the CDR3 DNA reads TGCGCCAGCAGTGGTGCCGGGACAGGTTTTGACGAGCAGTACTTC. It translates to CASSGAGTGFDEQYF.

This rearrangement joins TRBV4-2 to TRBJ2-5; D uncertain. From germline, CDR1 is LGHNA and CDR2 YNFKEQ. The CDR3 length is 13 residues. V was cut by 0 bases and J by 1 base, with 3 bases left in between. This CDR3 is CASSQDSQETQYF. The CDR3 DNA follows: TGTGCCAGCAGCCAAGACAGCCAAGAGACCCAGTACTTC.

The chain carries TRBV10-3 and TRBJ2-7; 9 bases are shared with TRBD1. The CDR3 is made up of 16 amino acids. Unmatched junction bases numbered 13, after V lost 10 bases and J lost 0 bases. The V gene's germline CDR1 is ENHRY and CDR2 SYGVKD. CDR3 region: CATKNPDRGSSYEQYF. The CDR3 region has the DNA TGTGCCACCAAAAACCCTGACAGGGGGAGCTCCTACGAGCAGTACTTC.

This clone was recorded once. The genes are TRBV25-1 and TRBJ2-1; 11 bases fit TRBD2. Trimming took 8 bases from V and 12 from J; bases not matched to a gene: 15. The CDR3 is made up of 15 amino acids. Germline loops: CDR1 MGHDK, CDR2 SYGVNS. The chain's CDR3 is CASQPPLLAGDWQFF. CDR3 nucleotide sequence: TGTGCCAGCCAACCCCCCCTACTAGCGGGAGATTGGCAGTTCTTC.

The chain employs TRBV5-4 and TRBJ2-1, with 7 bases that match TRBD2. V lost 1 base, J lost 8 bases, and 9 bases stayed unmatched. Germline values: CDR1 SGHNT, CDR2 YYREEE (reference sequence). The CDR3 sequence is 15 residues long. Here the CDR3 DNA reads TGTGCCAGCAGCTTGACAACGGGGGGAGAGGATGAGCAGTTCTTC. It codes for CASSLTTGGEDEQFF.

V gene TRBV4-2 combines with J gene TRBJ2-2; D perhaps matches TRBD2 (6 bases). Trimming took off 0 bases at V and 2 bases at J, with 10 bases between the two ends. The germline gives CDR1 LGHNA, CDR2 YNFKEQ. This CDR3 is built from 16 residues. CDR3 in DNA: TGTGCCAGCAGCCAAGACTGGCGGGGCAACACCGGGGAGCTGTTTTTT. This encodes CASSQDWRGNTGELFF.

The genes are TRBV5-1 and TRBJ2-7; D could derive from TRBD1 or TRBD2 (5 bases each). This CDR3 spans 14 amino acids. V shed 4 bases and J shed 1 base, with 12 bases lying between them. From germline, CDR1 is SGHRS and CDR2 YFSETQ. The CDR3 sequence: CASSTGPPSYEQYF. In DNA, the CDR3 is TGCGCCAGCAGCACGGGACCCCCGTCCTACGAGCAGTACTTC. Looking up the rest from reference TRBV5-1 and TRBJ2-7 gives the full variable domain: KAGVTQTPRYLIKTRGQQVTLSCSPISGHRSVSWYQQTPGQGLQFLFEYFSETQRNKGNFPGRFSGRQFSNSRSEMNVSTLELGDSALYLCASSTGPPSYEQYFGPGTRLTVT.

This rearrangement joins TRBV12-3 or TRBV12-4 to TRBJ2-7; perhaps TRBD1 as D (5 bases). This CDR3 comprises 13 residues. Trimming took 6 bases from V and 3 from J, leaving 12 bases between them. DNA for the CDR3: TGTGCCAGCAGCTCGGACACGAACTACGAGCAGTACTTC. Translated: CASSSDTNYEQYF.

This clone was seen a single time. The CDR3 reads CASSSRRLTGNQPQHF. In DNA, the CDR3 is TGTGCCAGCAGCAGTCGCAGATTGACGGGCAATCAGCCCCAGCATTTT. The chain recombines TRBV7-8 with TRBJ1-5; the D is unclear. The CDR3 length is 16 residues. CDR1 SGHVS and CDR2 FQNEAQ come from the germline V gene. Trimming stripped 5 bases from V and 2 bases from J, with 16 bases between. The full variable domain, completed using reference TRBV7-8 and TRBJ1-5, is GAGVSQSPRYKVAKRGQDVALRCDPISGHVSLFWYQQALGQGPEFLTYFQNEAQLDKSGLPSDRFFAERPEGSVSTLKIQRTQQEDSAVYLCASSSRRLTGNQPQHFGDGTRLSIL.

The DNA of the CDR3 is TGTGCCAGCAGTTACCGGGCTAGAAGGACGTACAATGAGCAGTTCTTC. It specifies CASSYRARRTYNEQFF. The gene calls are TRBV6-2 or TRBV6-3 and TRBJ2-1; D gene ambiguous. V gave up 2 bases and J gave up 4 bases, with 15 bases separating them. The length of the CDR3 is 16 residues. CDR1 and CDR2 from the germline V gene are MNHEY and SVGEGT.

The V and J genes are TRBV6-2 or TRBV6-3 and TRBJ1-6; D remains ambiguous. V was shortened by 2 bases and J by 9 bases, with 17 bases between the two germline ends. CDR3 length: 16 amino acids. The germline V gene encodes CDR1 MNHEY and CDR2 SVGEGT. CDR3 nucleotide sequence: TGTGCCAGCAGTTACGAGGTCTGGGGTAGGAGTTCACCCCTCCACTTT. Its protein is CASSYEVWGRSSPLHF.

The chain combines TRBV5-1 with TRBJ2-7; 8 nucleotides align to TRBD1. CDR1 and CDR2 from the germline V gene are SGHRS and YFSETQ. The CDR3 covers 14 residues. Trimming at V came to 4 bases and at J to 4 bases, leaving 7 bases not matched to a gene. The CDR3 coding sequence is TGCGCCAGCAGCGCAGGACAGGGTAAATACGAGCAGTACTTC. Protein product: CASSAGQGKYEQYF. Filled out from reference TRBV5-1 and TRBJ2-7, the complete variable domain reads KAGVTQTPRYLIKTRGQQVTLSCSPISGHRSVSWYQQTPGQGLQFLFEYFSETQRNKGNFPGRFSGRQFSNSRSEMNVSTLELGDSALYLCASSAGQGKYEQYFGPGTRLTVT.